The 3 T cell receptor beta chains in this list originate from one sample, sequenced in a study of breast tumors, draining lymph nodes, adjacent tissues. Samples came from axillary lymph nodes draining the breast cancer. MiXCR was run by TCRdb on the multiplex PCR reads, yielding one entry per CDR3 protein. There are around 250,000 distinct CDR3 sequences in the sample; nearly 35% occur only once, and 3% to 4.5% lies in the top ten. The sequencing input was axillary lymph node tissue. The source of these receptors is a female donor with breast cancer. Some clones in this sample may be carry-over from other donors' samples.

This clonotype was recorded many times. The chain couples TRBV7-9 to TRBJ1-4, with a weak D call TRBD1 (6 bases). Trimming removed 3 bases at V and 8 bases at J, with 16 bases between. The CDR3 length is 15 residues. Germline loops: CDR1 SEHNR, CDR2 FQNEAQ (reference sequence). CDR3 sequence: CASSFSGGGVEKLFF. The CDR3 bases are TGTGCCAGCAGCTTTTCCGGGGGCGGGGTGGAAAAACTGTTTTTT.

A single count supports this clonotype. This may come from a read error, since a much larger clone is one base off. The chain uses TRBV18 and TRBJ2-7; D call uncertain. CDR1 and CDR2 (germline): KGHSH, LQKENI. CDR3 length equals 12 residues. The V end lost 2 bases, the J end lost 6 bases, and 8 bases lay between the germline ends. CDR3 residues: CASSPGISEQYF. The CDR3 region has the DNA TGTGCCAGCTCACCAGGGATCAGCGAGCAGTACTTC.

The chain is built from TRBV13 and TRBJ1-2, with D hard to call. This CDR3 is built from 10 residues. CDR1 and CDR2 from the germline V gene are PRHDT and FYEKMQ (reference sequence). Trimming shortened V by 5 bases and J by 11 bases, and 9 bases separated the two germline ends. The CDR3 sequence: CASSREWYTF. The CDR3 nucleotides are TGTGCCAGCAGCCGGGAGTGGTACACCTTC.